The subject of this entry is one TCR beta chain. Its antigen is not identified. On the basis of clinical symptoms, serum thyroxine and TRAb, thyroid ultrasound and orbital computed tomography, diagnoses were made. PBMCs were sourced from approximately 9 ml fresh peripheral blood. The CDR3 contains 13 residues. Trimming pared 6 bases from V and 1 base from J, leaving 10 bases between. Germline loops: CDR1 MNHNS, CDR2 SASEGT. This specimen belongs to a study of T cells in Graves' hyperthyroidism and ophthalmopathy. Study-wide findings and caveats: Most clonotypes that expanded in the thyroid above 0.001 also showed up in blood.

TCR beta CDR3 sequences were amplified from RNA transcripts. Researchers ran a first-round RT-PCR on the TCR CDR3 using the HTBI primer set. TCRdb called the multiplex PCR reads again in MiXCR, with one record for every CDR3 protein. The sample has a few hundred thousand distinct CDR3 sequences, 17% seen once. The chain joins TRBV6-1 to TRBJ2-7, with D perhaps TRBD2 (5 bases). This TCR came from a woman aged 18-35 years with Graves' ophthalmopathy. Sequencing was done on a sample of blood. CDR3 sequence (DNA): TGTGCCAGCAGCTGGGAGAGATCCTACGAGCAGTACTTC. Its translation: CASSWERSYEQYF.